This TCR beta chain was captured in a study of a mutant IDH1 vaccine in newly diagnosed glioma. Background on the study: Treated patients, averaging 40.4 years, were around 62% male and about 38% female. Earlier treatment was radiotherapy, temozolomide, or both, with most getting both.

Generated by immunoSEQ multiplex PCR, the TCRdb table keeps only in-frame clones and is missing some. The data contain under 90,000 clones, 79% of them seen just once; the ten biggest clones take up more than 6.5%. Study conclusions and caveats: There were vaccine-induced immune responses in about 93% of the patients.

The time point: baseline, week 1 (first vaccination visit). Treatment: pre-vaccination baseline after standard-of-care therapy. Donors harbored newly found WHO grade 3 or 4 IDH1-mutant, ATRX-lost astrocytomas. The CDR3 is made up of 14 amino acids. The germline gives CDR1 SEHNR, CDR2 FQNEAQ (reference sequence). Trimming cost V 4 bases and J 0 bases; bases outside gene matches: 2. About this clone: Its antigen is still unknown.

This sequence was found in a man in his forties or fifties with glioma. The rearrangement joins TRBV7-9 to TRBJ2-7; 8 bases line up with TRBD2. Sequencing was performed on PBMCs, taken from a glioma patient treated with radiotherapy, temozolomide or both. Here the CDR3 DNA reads TGTGCCAGCAGCTCGGGGGGGGGCTCCTACGAGCAGTACTTC. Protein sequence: CASSSGGGSYEQYF.